What follows is one TCR beta chain and its context. Its specificity is not known. The same CDR3 also results from other DNA sequences found in this sample. This entry comes from a study of shared clonotypes between healthy human individuals. Study background: For every donor, three CD4 naive, three CD4 memory, two CD8 naive and one CD8 memory plates were used.

Study conclusions and caveats: Rarefaction showed that sequencing of sorted subsets was incomplete (despite large depth).

A CD45RA+ naive subset and a CD45RA-negative memory subset were split from CD4+ cells. TCRdb keeps only in-frame clones here, not all; method: immunoSEQ multiplex PCR. The table shows 1.5 million to 1.9 million clones, with 95% to 99% occurring only once. CDR3 length equals 14 residues. Germline assignment: CDR1 SEHNR and CDR2 FQNEAQ (reference sequence). V was pared by 4 bases and J by 4 bases, with 7 bases of the junction left unmatched. The rearrangement links TRBV7-9 to TRBJ2-7; 7 bases map to TRBD1. This TCR derives from a man aged 30 to 45 in good health. The specimen sequenced was naive CD4+ T cells sorted from blood. Indicated subset: CD45RA+ positively selected. CDR3 sequence (DNA): TGTGCCAGCAGCTCCTGGACAGGAGAGTACGAGCAGTACTTC. It specifies CASSSWTGEYEQYF.